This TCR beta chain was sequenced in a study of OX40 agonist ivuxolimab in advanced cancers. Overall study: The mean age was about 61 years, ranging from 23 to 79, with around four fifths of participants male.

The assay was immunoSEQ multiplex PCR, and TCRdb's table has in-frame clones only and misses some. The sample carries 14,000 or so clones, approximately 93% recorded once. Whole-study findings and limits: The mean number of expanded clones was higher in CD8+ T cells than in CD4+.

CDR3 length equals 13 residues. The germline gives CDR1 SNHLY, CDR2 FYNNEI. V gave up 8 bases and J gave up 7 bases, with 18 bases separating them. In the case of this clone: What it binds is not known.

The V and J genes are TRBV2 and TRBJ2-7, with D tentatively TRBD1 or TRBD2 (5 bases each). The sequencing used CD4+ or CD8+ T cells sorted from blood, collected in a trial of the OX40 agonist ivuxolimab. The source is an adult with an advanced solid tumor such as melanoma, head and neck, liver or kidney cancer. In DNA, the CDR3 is TGTGCCAGCCCGGGGAGCCAGGGCGGGGAGCAGTACTTC. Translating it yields CASPGSQGGEQYF. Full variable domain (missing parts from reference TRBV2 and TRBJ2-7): EPEVTQTPSHQVTQMGQEVILRCVPISNHLYFYWYRQILGQKVEFLVSFYNNEISEKSEIFDDQFSVERPDGSNFTLKIRSTKLEDSAMYFCASPGSQGGEQYFGPGTRLTVT.